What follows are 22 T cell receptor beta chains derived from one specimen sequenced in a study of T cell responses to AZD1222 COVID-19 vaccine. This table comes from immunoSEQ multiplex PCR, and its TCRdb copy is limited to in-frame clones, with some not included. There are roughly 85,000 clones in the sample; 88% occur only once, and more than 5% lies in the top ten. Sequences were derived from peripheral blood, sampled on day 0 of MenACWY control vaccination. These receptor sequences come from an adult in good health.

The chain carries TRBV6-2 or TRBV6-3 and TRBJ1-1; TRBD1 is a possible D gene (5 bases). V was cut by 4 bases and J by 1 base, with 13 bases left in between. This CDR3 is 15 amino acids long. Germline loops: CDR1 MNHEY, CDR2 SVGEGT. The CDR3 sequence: CASSWSRDGNTEAFF. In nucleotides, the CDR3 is TGTGCCAGCAGTTGGAGCCGGGACGGGAACACTGAAGCTTTCTTT.

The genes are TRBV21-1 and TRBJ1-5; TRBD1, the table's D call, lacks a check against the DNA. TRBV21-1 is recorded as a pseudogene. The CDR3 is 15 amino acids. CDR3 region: CASSKEQPFNQPQHF. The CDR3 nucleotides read TGTGCCAGCAGCAAAGAACAGCCATTCAATCAGCCCCAGCATTTT.

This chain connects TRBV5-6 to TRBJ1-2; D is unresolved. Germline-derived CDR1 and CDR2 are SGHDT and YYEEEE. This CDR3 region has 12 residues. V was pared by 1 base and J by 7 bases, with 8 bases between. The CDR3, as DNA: TGTGCCAGCAGCTTGTGGCAGGCTGGCTACACCTTC. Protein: CASSLWQAGYTF. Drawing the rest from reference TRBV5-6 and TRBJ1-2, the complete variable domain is DAGVTQSPTHLIKTRGQQVTLRCSPKSGHDTVSWYQQALGQGPQFIFQYYEEEERQRGNFPDRFSGHQFPNYSSELNVNALLLGDSALYLCASSLWQAGYTFGSGTRLTVV.

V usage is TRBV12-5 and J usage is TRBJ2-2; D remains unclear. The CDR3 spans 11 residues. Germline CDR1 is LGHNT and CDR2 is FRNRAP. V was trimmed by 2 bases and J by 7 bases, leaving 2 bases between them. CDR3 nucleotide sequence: TGTGCTAGTGGTTTGTTCGGGGAGCTGTTTTTT. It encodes CASGLFGELFF. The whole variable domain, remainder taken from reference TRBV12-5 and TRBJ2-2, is DARVTQTPRHKVTEMGQEVTMRCQPILGHNTVFWYRQTMMQGLELLAYFRNRAPLDDSGMPKDRFSAEMPDATLATLKIQPSEPRDSAVYFCASGLFGELFFGEGSRLTVL.

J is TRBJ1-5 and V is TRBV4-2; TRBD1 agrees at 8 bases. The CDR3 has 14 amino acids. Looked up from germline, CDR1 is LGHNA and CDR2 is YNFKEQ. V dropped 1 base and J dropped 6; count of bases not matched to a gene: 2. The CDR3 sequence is CASSQAQGAQPQHF. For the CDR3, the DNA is TGTGCCAGCAGCCAAGCCCAGGGGGCTCAGCCCCAGCATTTT.

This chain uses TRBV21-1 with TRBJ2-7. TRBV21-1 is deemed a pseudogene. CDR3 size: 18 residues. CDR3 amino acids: CASSTTGAVGVGEPEQYF. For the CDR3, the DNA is TGTGCCAGCAGCACCACGGGGGCCGTAGGTGTTGGGGAACCCGAGCAGTACTTC.

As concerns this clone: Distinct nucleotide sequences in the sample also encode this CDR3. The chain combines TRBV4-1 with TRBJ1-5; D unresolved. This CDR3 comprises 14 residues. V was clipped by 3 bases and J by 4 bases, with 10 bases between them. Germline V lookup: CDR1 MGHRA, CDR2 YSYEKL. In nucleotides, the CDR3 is TGCGCCAGCAGCCAGGAGACGGGGAATCAGCCCCAGCATTTT. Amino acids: CASSQETGNQPQHF.

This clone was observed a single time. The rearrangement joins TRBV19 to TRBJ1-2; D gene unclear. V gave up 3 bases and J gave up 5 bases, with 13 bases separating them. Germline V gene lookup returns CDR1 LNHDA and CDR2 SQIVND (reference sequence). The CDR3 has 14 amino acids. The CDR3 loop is CASSMPGWEYGYTF. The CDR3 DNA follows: TGTGCCAGTAGTATGCCGGGTTGGGAATATGGCTACACCTTC.

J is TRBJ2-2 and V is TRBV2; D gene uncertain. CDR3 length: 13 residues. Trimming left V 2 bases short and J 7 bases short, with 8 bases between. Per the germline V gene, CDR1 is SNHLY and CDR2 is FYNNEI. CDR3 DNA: TGTGCCAGCAGTGAATTCTACAGCGGGGAGCTGTTTTTT. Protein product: CASSEFYSGELFF.

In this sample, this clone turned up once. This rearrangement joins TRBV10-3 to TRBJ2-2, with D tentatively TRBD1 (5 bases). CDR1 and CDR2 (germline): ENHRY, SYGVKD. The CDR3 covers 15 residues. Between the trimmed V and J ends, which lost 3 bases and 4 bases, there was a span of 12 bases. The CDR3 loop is CAISDQQGSTGELFF. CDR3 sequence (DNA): TGTGCCATCAGTGATCAGCAGGGAAGCACCGGGGAGCTGTTTTTT.

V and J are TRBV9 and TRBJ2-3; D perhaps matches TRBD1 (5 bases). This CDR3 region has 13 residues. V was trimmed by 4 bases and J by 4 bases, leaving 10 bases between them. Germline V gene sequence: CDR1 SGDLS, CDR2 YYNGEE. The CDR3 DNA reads TGTGCCAGCAGCTTCCAGACAGCAGATACGCAGTATTTT. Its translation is CASSFQTADTQYF.

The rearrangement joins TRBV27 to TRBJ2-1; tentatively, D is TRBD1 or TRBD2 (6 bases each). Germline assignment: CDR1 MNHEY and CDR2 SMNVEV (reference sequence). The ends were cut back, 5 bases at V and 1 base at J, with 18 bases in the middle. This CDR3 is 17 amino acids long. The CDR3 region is CASSRGRQLLSYNEQFF. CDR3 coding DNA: TGTGCCAGCAGTCGGGGGCGACAGCTCCTTTCCTACAATGAGCAGTTCTTC.

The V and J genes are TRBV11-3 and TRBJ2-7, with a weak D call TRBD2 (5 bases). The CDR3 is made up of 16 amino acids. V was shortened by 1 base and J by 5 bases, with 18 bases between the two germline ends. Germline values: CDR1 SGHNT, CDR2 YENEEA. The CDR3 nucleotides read TGTGCCAGCAGCTTAGGAGGTGGCCTAAGAGGGAACGAGCAGTACTTC. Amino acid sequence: CASSLGGGLRGNEQYF.

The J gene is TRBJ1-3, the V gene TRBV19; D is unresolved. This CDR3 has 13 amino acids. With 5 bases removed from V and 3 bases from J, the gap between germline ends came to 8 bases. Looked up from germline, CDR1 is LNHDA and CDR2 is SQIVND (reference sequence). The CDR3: CASSGKHGNTIYF. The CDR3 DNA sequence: TGTGCCAGTAGTGGGAAACATGGAAACACCATATATTTT.

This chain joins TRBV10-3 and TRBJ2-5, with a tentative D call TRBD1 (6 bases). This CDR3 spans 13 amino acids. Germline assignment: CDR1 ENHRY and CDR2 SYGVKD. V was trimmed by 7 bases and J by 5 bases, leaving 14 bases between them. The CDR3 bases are TGTGCCATCACTACAGGGTCGGGGGAGACCCAGTACTTC. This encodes CAITTGSGETQYF.

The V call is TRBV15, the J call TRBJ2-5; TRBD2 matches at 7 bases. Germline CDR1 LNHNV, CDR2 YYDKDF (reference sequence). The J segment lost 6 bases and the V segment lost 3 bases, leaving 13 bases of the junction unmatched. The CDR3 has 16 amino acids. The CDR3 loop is CATSRAPAAGDKTQYF. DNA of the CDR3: TGTGCCACCAGCAGGGCCCCGGCGGCGGGGGATAAGACCCAGTACTTC.

The CDR3 coding sequence is TGTGCCATCACCGGGGGCTATGGCTACACCTTC. It yields the protein CAITGGYGYTF. The chain has TRBV10-3 and TRBJ1-2; the D gene is possibly TRBD1 (5 bases). The V gene lost 7 bases and the J gene lost 4 bases, with 7 bases spanning the gap. The CDR3 is 11 amino acids. The germline V gene has CDR1 ENHRY and CDR2 SYGVKD.

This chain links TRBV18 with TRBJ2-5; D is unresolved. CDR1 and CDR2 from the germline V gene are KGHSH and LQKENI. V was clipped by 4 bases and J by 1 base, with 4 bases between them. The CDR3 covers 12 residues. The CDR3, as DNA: TGTGCCAGCTCACAGTCCCAAGAGACCCAGTACTTC. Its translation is CASSQSQETQYF.

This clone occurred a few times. The CDR3: CASSPDRGTTEAFF. CDR3 in DNA: TGTGCCAGTAGTCCTGACAGGGGAACCACTGAAGCTTTCTTT. The chain employs TRBV19 and TRBJ1-1; 8 bases line up with TRBD1. V lost 5 bases and J lost 4; bases outside the gene matches: 6. The V gene's germline CDR1 is LNHDA and CDR2 SQIVND (reference sequence). The CDR3 length is 14 residues.

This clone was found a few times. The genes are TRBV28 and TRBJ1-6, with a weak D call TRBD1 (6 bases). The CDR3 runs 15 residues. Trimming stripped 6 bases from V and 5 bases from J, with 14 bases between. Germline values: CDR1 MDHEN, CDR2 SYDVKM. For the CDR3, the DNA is TGTGCCAGCAGACACAGGGCGTACGATAATTCACCCCTCCACTTT. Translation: CASRHRAYDNSPLHF.

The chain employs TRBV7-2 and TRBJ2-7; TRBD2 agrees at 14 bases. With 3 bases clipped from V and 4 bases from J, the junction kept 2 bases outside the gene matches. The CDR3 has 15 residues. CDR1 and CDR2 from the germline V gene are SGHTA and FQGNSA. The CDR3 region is CASSFGLAGGYEQYF. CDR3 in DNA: TGTGCCAGCAGCTTCGGACTAGCGGGGGGTTACGAGCAGTACTTC.

The CDR3 DNA follows: TGCGCCAGCAGCTTGGATTTGAACACTGAAGCTTTCTTT. It yields the protein CASSLDLNTEAFF. The chain employs TRBV5-1 and TRBJ1-1; D is uncertain. CDR1 is SGHRS, CDR2 YFSETQ, per germline. The CDR3 runs to 13 residues. V lost 0 bases and J lost 0, with 3 bases in between.